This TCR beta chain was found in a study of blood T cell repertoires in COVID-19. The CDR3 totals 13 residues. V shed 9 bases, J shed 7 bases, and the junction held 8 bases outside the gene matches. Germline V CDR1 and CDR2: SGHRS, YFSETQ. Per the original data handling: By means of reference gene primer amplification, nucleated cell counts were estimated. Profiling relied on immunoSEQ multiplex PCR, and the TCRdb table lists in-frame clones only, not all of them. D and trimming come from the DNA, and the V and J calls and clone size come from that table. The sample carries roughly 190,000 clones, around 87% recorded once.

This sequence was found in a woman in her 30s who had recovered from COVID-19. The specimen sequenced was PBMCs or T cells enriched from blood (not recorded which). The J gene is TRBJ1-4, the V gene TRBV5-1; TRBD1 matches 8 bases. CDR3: CATSSGTGEKLFF. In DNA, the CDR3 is TGCGCCACCTCCTCGGGGACAGGTGAAAAACTGTTTTTT.